This TCR beta chain was sequenced for a study of T cells in Graves' hyperthyroidism and ophthalmopathy. Overall study: Any treatment followed the collection of peripheral blood at initial diagnosis.

In this sample, this clonotype turned up once. This may come from a read error, since a much larger clone is one base off. RNA transcripts served as the template for amplifying TCR beta CDR3 regions. Using the HTBI primer set, a first-round RT-PCR was run on the TCR CDR3. TCRdb processed the multiplex PCR reads anew with MiXCR; each CDR3 protein has one entry. In the table there are fewer than 700,000 distinct CDR3 sequences, around 15% of which are singletons. An absence of ophthalmopathy progression within 18 months meant stable Graves' hyperthyroidism. CDR1 and CDR2 from the germline V gene are SGHRS and YFSETQ. The CDR3 runs to 16 residues.

Sequencing input: blood. The V and J genes are TRBV5-1 and TRBJ1-1; 7 positions match TRBD1. This sequence was found in a woman aged 30 to 39 with Graves' hyperthyroidism. In nucleotides, the CDR3 is TGCGCCTGCAGCATACGTCCTACAGGGGACAACACTGAAACTTTCTTT. Translating it yields CACSIRPTGDNTETFF.